The clone carrying this T cell receptor (beta chain) was picked up many times. Its antigen is not known. For TCR, cDNA came from 5'RACE template switching, which added a universal primer site and UMIs. TCRdb re-analysed the 5' RACE reads in MiXCR, keeping a single row per CDR3 protein. The table lists 60,000 to 75,000 distinct CDR3 sequences, less than 8.5% of them singletons, with about 40% in the top ten. The CDR3 contains 15 residues. V was clipped by 3 bases and J by 3 bases, with 15 bases between them. The V gene's germline CDR1 is LGHNA and CDR2 YNFKEQ. This sample was included in a study of T cells after yellow fever vaccination. Overall study findings and caveats: Peaking on day 5 versus 15, the secondary response was faster but weaker. Only a small proportion of the clonotypes turned up in both the CD4 and the CD8 compartments, likely arising from convergent recombination.

Sequencing used CD8+ T cells sorted from PBMCs, obtained roughly 46 days after the first yellow fever vaccination. The receptor comes from a man younger than 35 who received the YFV17D yellow fever vaccine. This rearrangement joins TRBV4-2 to TRBJ2-7; perhaps TRBD2 as D (5 bases). The DNA of the CDR3 is TGTGCCAGCAGCCAGGAGAATAGCGAATACTACGAGCAGTACTTC. Amino acid sequence: CASSQENSEYYEQYF.